One T cell receptor (beta chain) is described in this entry. Its antigen is unknown. These data originate in a study of CD4 T cells in relation to SARS-CoV-2 and coronaviruses. Study-wide context: The HLA restriction of the shared crossreactive spike epitopes was mapped.

The unexposed donors gave CD4+ T cells in about 2010-2019, prior to COVID-19. This CDR3 is 17 amino acids long. Deep TCR-beta sequencing used DNA from uncultured naive and memory CD4+ T cells. Libraries were prepared by immunoSEQ multiplex PCR; TCRdb keeps only in-frame clonotypes and omits some of them. The sample carries roughly 61,000 clones, 86% recorded once. Findings of the study overall: In 55% to 75% of donors, memory CD4+ clonotypes crossrecognized SARS-CoV-2 and at least one common cold coronavirus spike. No donor gave both pre-pandemic and post-infection samples.

Sequences were obtained from memory CD4+ T cells from PBMCs. The TCR sequence derives from a human donor in good health. The genes are TRBV21-1 and TRBJ2-7; the table's D call TRBD2 went unverified against the DNA. TRBV21-1 is a pseudogene locus. CDR3 sequence reads: CASSKRWMRGSKDEQYF. The CDR3 nucleotides read TGTGCCAGCAGCAAAAGGTGGATGCGCGGGAGTAAGGACGAGCAGTACTTC.